This T cell receptor (beta chain) came from a study of shared clonotypes between healthy human individuals. The overall study: Per donor, CD8 memory used one plate, CD8 naive used two, CD4 memory used three and CD4 naive used three. General study points: Having only a few donors restricted how much genetic and exposure-history diversity was captured.

CDR1 is SGDLS and CDR2 is YYNGEE in the germline V gene. Trimming took off 4 bases at V and 8 bases at J, with 16 bases between the two ends. This CDR3 is 15 amino acids long. Remarks on this clone: The antigen remains unidentified.

Assay execution took place at the deep level. Produced via immunoSEQ multiplex PCR; TCRdb's table is partial and in-frame only. The repertoire holds about 1 million clones, with more than 65% as singletons. The chain combines TRBV9 with TRBJ1-6; possible D gene TRBD1, 5 bases. The receptor was derived from a man aged 18-30 years in good health. Sequencing was performed on memory CD4+ T cells sorted from blood. The subset here: CD45RA-negative fraction. CDR3 coding DNA: TGTGCCAGCAGCCCCGACAGCCGGGGCGATTCACCCCTCCACTTT. It encodes CASSPDSRGDSPLHF.